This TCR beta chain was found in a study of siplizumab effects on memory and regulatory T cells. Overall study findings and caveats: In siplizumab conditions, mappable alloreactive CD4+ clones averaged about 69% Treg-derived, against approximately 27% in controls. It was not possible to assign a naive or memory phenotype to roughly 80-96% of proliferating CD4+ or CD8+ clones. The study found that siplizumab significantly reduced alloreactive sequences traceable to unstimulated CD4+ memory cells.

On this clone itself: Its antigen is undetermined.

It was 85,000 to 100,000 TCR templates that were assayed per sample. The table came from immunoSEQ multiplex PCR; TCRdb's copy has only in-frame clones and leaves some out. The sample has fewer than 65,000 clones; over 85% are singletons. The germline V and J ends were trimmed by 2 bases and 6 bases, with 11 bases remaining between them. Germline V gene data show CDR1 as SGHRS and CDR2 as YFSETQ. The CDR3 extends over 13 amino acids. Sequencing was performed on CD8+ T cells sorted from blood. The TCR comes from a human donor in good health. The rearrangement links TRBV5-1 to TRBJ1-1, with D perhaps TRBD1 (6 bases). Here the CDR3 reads CASSFRGAAEAFF. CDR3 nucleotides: TGCGCCAGCAGCTTTCGGGGGGCTGCTGAAGCTTTCTTT.